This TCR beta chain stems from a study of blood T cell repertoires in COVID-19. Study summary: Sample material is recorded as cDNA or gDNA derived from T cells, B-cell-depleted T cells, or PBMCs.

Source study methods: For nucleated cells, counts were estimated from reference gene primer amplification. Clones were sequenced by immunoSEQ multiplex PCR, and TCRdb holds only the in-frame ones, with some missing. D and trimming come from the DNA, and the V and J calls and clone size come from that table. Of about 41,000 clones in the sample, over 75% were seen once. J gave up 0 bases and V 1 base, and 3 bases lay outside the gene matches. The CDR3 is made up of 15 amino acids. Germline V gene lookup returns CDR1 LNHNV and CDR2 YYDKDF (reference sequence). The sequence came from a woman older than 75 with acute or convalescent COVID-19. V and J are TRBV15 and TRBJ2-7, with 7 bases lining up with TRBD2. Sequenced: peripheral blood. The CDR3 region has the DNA TGTGCCACCAGCAGAGGTCTAGCGGACTCCTACGAGCAGTACTTC. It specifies CATSRGLADSYEQYF.